This is a list of T cell receptor beta chains from one sample in a study of identical twins. From the 5' RACE reads, TCRdb called clonotypes with MiXCR, one entry per CDR3 protein. The repertoire holds some 710,000 distinct CDR3 sequences, with 5.5% to 6.5% as singletons. The material sequenced was naive T cells sorted from blood. These receptors all stem from a man aged 18 to 29 in good health. Both conserved end residues are part of each CDR3. The D gene is left open where the match is weak. Size tells how often a clone was seen (once, few, many) or the class of an expanded clone, and some rows leave it out.

many	TRBV7-8	TRBJ2-1	TRBD1	TGTGCCAGCAGCCCATTAGACAGGGGAATATACAATGAGCAGTTCTTC	CASSPLDRGIYNEQFF
many	TRBV24-1	TRBJ2-2	NA	TGTGCCACCAGTGACCCCTCTTCGACCGGGGAGCTGTTTTTT	CATSDPSSTGELFF
many	TRBV12-3/TRBV12-4	TRBJ2-5	NA	TGTGCCAGCAGTCGAGACAGCCTCCAAGAGACCCAGTACTTC	CASSRDSLQETQYF
many	TRBV4-3	TRBJ2-7	NA	TGCGCCAGCAGCCAAGAGCTCAAGGGTGTACGCGACGAGCAGTACTTC	CASSQELKGVRDEQYF
NA	TRBV5-1	TRBJ2-1	TRBD2	TGCGCCAGCAGTTCTAGCGGGAGGGTAGGATACAATGAGCAGTTCTTC	CASSSSGRVGYNEQFF
NA	TRBV11-2	TRBJ2-7	NA	TGTGCCAGCAGCTTAGGGGCCTTTATGTCCTACGAGCAGTACTTC	CASSLGAFMSYEQYF
many	TRBV4-3	TRBJ2-7	TRBD1	TGCGCCAGCAGCCGCATAGGACAGGGCGAGCAGTACTTC	CASSRIGQGEQYF
many	TRBV29-1	TRBJ2-7	TRBD1	TGCAGCGTTGAAAATACAGGGGAGTCCTACGAGCAGTACTTC	CSVENTGESYEQYF
many	TRBV20-1	TRBJ1-1	NA	TGCAGTGCTAAGGTCCAGGGAGCGACTGAAGCTTTCTTT	CSAKVQGATEAFF
NA	TRBV15	TRBJ2-7	TRBD2	TGTGCCACCAGCAGAGATGGAACTAGCGGTTCCTACGAGCAGTACTTC	CATSRDGTSGSYEQYF
NA	TRBV4-1	TRBJ1-4	NA	TGCGCCAGCAGCCAAGATCACAGCTATAATGAAAAACTGTTTTTT	CASSQDHSYNEKLFF